These 25 T cell receptor beta chains were sequenced from one sample in a study of blood T cell repertoires in COVID-19. Only in-frame clones appear in the TCRdb table, and some are missing; sequencing was by immunoSEQ multiplex PCR. The repertoire holds 250,000 to 300,000 clones, with approximately 86% as singletons. Sequenced: peripheral blood. The receptors derive from a woman in her seventies with COVID-19, enrolled during active disease.

This sequence joins TRBV5-1 and TRBJ1-1; the D is unclear. The CDR3 totals 13 residues. Between the trimmed V and J ends, which lost 3 bases and 4 bases, there was a span of 10 bases. Germline lookup yields CDR1 SGHRS and CDR2 YFSETQ. The DNA of the CDR3 is TGCGCCAGCAGCTATGGAACGGGCACTGAAGCTTTCTTT. Its protein is CASSYGTGTEAFF.

This chain links TRBV6-5 with TRBJ1-1, with a possible D match to TRBD1 (6 bases). Germline lookup yields CDR1 MNHEY and CDR2 SVGAGI. Trimming took 6 bases from V and 1 from J, leaving 12 bases between them. This CDR3 comprises 14 residues. CDR3 sequence (DNA): TGTGCCAGCAGGGCCCGGACAGCGAACACTGAAGCTTTCTTT. Amino acid sequence: CASRARTANTEAFF.

The genes are TRBV19 and TRBJ1-2, with D perhaps TRBD1 (5 bases). The germline V gene has CDR1 LNHDA and CDR2 SQIVND (reference sequence). The CDR3 consists of 15 residues. Trimming removed 1 base at V and 6 bases at J, with 15 bases between. As DNA, the CDR3 is TGTGCCAGTAGTATAGCTGTCTCAGGGTTAGATGGCTACACCTTC. Protein: CASSIAVSGLDGYTF.

The J gene is TRBJ1-3, the V gene TRBV5-1, with a tentative D call TRBD1 (5 bases). V lost 0 bases to trimming and J lost 0 bases, with 10 bases between them. The CDR3 extends over 16 amino acids. The germline gives CDR1 SGHRS, CDR2 YFSETQ. This CDR3 is CASSLAAGASGNTIYF. CDR3 sequence (DNA): TGCGCCAGCAGCTTGGCCGCTGGGGCCTCTGGAAACACCATATATTTT. The full variable domain, its missing parts supplied by reference TRBV5-1 and TRBJ1-3, is KAGVTQTPRYLIKTRGQQVTLSCSPISGHRSVSWYQQTPGQGLQFLFEYFSETQRNKGNFPGRFSGRQFSNSRSEMNVSTLELGDSALYLCASSLAAGASGNTIYFGEGSWLTVV.

V and J are TRBV6-5 and TRBJ1-2, with D possibly being TRBD1 (6 bases). The germline CDR1 and CDR2 sequences are MNHEY and SVGAGI. V was clipped by 6 bases and J by 9 bases, with 14 bases between them. The length of the CDR3 is 12 residues. CDR3 sequence (DNA): TGTGCCAGCAGGGCACAGGGCCGGAGCTACACCTTC. The encoded protein is CASRAQGRSYTF.

J is TRBJ1-3 and V is TRBV7-8, with a weak D call TRBD1 (6 bases). The CDR3 runs to 19 residues. V gave up 4 bases and J gave up 4 bases, with 26 bases separating them. The germline CDR1 and CDR2 sequences are SGHVS and FQNEAQ. CDR3 in DNA: TGTGCCAGCAGCTCAGTCGGGGCAGGGGTAGTTTCTTCAGGAAACACCATATATTTT. Amino acid sequence: CASSSVGAGVVSSGNTIYF.

This rearrangement joins TRBV24-1 to TRBJ1-2; TRBD1 agrees at 7 bases. Germline values: CDR1 KGHDR, CDR2 SFDVKD. This CDR3 has 13 amino acids. Unmatched junction bases numbered 5, after V lost 4 bases and J lost 7 bases. The CDR3 loop is CATSETQGFGYTF. The CDR3, as DNA: TGTGCCACCAGTGAAACACAGGGGTTTGGCTACACCTTC.

This CDR3 reads CASSPHRAHEQYF. Here the CDR3 DNA reads TGTGCCAGCAGCCCCCACAGGGCCCACGAGCAGTACTTC. The rearrangement links TRBV6-5 to TRBJ2-7; a possible D gene is TRBD1 (6 bases). The V end was cut by 6 bases, the J end by 5 bases, with 14 bases between. The CDR3 sequence is 13 residues long. The germline V gene has CDR1 MNHEY and CDR2 SVGAGI.

J is TRBJ2-7 and V is TRBV27, with 12 bases that match TRBD2. J was trimmed by 2 bases and V by 6 bases; bases with no gene match: 2. Germline V gene sequence: CDR1 MNHEY, CDR2 SMNVEV (reference sequence). The CDR3 contains 14 residues. The CDR3 DNA follows: TGTGCCAGCAGAAGGACTAGCGGGACCTACGAGCAGTACTTC. It is translated as CASRRTSGTYEQYF.

The genes are TRBV18 and TRBJ1-1, with 9 bases aligning to TRBD1. V dropped 3 bases and J dropped 11; count of bases not matched to a gene: 10. The germline CDR1 and CDR2 sequences are KGHSH and LQKENI. The CDR3 is made up of 14 amino acids. CDR3 loop: CASSPNRDRVKAFF. The CDR3, as DNA: TGTGCCAGCTCACCTAACCGGGACAGGGTTAAGGCTTTCTTT.

The chain couples TRBV7-2 to TRBJ2-1, with D maybe TRBD2 (6 bases). Per the germline V gene, CDR1 is SGHTA and CDR2 is FQGNSA. V was pared by 10 bases and J by 0 bases, with 13 bases between. This CDR3 is built from 14 residues. CDR3 protein: CATSRESSYNEQFF. The CDR3 DNA reads TGTGCCACGTCCCGGGAGAGCTCCTACAATGAGCAGTTCTTC.

V gene TRBV27 combines with J gene TRBJ2-2, with a weak D call TRBD2 (5 bases). This CDR3 comprises 14 residues. Looked up from germline, CDR1 is MNHEY and CDR2 is SMNVEV (reference sequence). Trimming left V 6 bases short and J 4 bases short, with 12 bases between. The CDR3 nucleotides read TGTGCCAGCAGAGGTCCGGGGTTCACCGGGGAGCTGTTTTTT. Its protein is CASRGPGFTGELFF.

This chain joins TRBV5-6 and TRBJ2-5, with no clear D. Germline V gives CDR1 SGHDT, CDR2 YYEEEE. This CDR3 comprises 14 residues. With 4 bases removed from V and 4 bases from J, the gap between germline ends came to 14 bases. DNA for the CDR3: TGTGCCAGCAGCCCGGGTGGGTTAGGAGAGACCCAGTACTTC. Protein sequence: CASSPGGLGETQYF.

The rearrangement uses TRBV9 and TRBJ1-2; D is undetermined. This CDR3 is built from 16 residues. V lost 0 bases, J lost 3 bases, and 15 bases lay in between. Germline V gene data show CDR1 as SGDLS and CDR2 as YYNGEE. The CDR3 DNA is TGTGCCAGCAGCGTAGCCCCCGAGGCGGTTTACTATGGCTACACCTTC. Translating it yields CASSVAPEAVYYGYTF. Using reference TRBV9 and TRBJ1-2 for the parts outside the CDR3, the full variable domain is DSGVTQTPKHLITATGQRVTLRCSPRSGDLSVYWYQQSLDQGLQFLIQYYNGEERAKGNILERFSAQQFPDLHSELNLSSLELGDSALYFCASSVAPEAVYYGYTFGSGTRLTVV.

The chain combines TRBV6-5 with TRBJ2-7, with 8 bases that match TRBD1. The ends lost 4 bases at V and 2 bases at J; junction bases unmatched: 4. The CDR3 is made up of 14 amino acids. In germline, CDR1 is MNHEY, CDR2 SVGAGI. The DNA for the CDR3 is TGTGCCAGCAGTTTTCCGGACAGGGCCTACGAGCAGTACTTC. Its protein product is CASSFPDRAYEQYF.

The chain uses TRBV7-2 and TRBJ1-6; no firm D call. The CDR3 loop spans 16 amino acids. Trimming took off 3 bases at V and 10 bases at J, with 19 bases between the two ends. Per the germline V gene, CDR1 is SGHTA and CDR2 is FQGNSA. CDR3 protein: CASSFTSLGSDSPLHF. In DNA, the CDR3 is TGTGCCAGCAGCTTTACCTCCCTGGGTAGCGACTCACCCCTCCACTTT.

This sequence joins TRBV30 and TRBJ2-3; D might be TRBD2 (6 bases). Germline V gene sequence: CDR1 GTSNPN, CDR2 SVGIG (reference sequence). The CDR3 sequence is 14 residues long. V was cut by 4 bases and J by 2 bases, with 13 bases left in between. CDR3 in DNA: TGTGCCTGGACCCGAGGACTACCCACAGATACGCAGTATTTT. It translates to CAWTRGLPTDTQYF. The full variable domain, with the rest looked up from reference TRBV30 and TRBJ2-3, is SQTIHQWPATLVQPVGSPLSLECTVEGTSNPNLYWYRQAAGRGLQLLFYSVGIGQISSEVPQNLSASRPQDRQFILSSKKLLLSDSGFYLCAWTRGLPTDTQYFGPGTRLTVL.

V gene TRBV28 combines with J gene TRBJ1-2, with D maybe TRBD1 (6 bases). The germline V gene has CDR1 MDHEN and CDR2 SYDVKM. The CDR3 extends over 15 amino acids. The V gene lost 6 bases and the J gene lost 3 bases, with 17 bases spanning the gap. CDR3 in amino acids: CASRPGHSGDYGYTF. CDR3 sequence (DNA): TGTGCCAGCAGACCGGGACATTCCGGAGACTATGGCTACACCTTC.

The chain carries TRBV5-1 and TRBJ2-1; 8 bases are a match to TRBD1. This CDR3 comprises 13 residues. CDR1 and CDR2 from the germline V gene are SGHRS and YFSETQ. Trimming took 8 bases from V and 4 from J; bases not matched to a gene: 5. CDR3 in amino acids: CASSQGGYNEQFF. In DNA form, the CDR3 reads TGCGCCAGTTCACAGGGGGGATACAATGAGCAGTTCTTC.

The V gene is TRBV7-9, the J gene TRBJ2-1; D may be TRBD1 (5 bases). Germline lookup yields CDR1 SEHNR and CDR2 FQNEAQ (reference sequence). There are 13 residues in the CDR3. V lost 5 bases and J lost 4, with 9 bases in between. The CDR3 DNA follows: TGTGCCAGCAGCCAAAGGGGTTACAATGAGCAGTTCTTC. Protein product: CASSQRGYNEQFF.

V is TRBV19 and J is TRBJ2-1, with D perhaps TRBD1 (6 bases). Per the germline V gene, CDR1 is LNHDA and CDR2 is SQIVND (reference sequence). The CDR3 length is 15 residues. V shed 6 bases and J shed 0 bases, with 12 bases lying between them. CDR3 coding DNA: TGTGCCAGTAGGCCCGGACAGTTCTCCTACAATGAGCAGTTCTTC. Protein: CASRPGQFSYNEQFF.

V usage is TRBV6-4 and J usage is TRBJ1-5; no clear D. The CDR3 consists of 12 residues. Germline assignment: CDR1 MRHNA and CDR2 SNTAGT. V lost 8 bases to trimming and J lost 3 bases, with 8 bases between them. The CDR3 loop reads CASWAFNQPQHF. The CDR3, as DNA: TGTGCCAGCTGGGCCTTCAATCAGCCCCAGCATTTT.

The V gene is TRBV5-5, the J gene TRBJ2-3; TRBD1 agrees at 9 bases. The CDR3 has 13 amino acids. From germline, CDR1 is SGHKS and CDR2 YYEKEE (reference sequence). Trimming removed 9 bases from V and 3 bases from J; junction bases left unmatched: 5. The CDR3 is CATGGQGTDTQYF. The CDR3 DNA reads TGTGCCACCGGGGGACAGGGAACAGATACGCAGTATTTT.

Here the CDR3 reads CASSLGGSGNTIYF. CDR3 DNA: TGTGCCAGCAGTTTGGGAGGGAGCGGAAACACCATATATTTT. The genes are TRBV27 and TRBJ1-3; D is uncertain. The V end was cut by 3 bases, the J end by 4 bases, with 10 bases between. This CDR3 region has 14 residues. CDR1 is MNHEY and CDR2 is SMNVEV in the germline V gene (reference sequence).

The V gene is TRBV19, the J gene TRBJ1-6; D gene ambiguous. CDR3 length: 16 amino acids. V lost 5 bases to trimming and J lost 7 bases, with 18 bases between them. Germline V CDR1 and CDR2: LNHDA, SQIVND (reference sequence). The CDR3: CASSPLGVAGNSPLHF. The CDR3 nucleotides read TGTGCCAGTAGTCCCCTCGGGGTCGCGGGCAATTCACCCCTCCACTTT.